This T cell receptor (beta chain) is from a study of radiation and T cells in renal cell carcinoma. Time point in this sample: blood 2 weeks post-SBRT. Treatment of the sample: 15 Gy SBRT to primary tumor, nephrectomy 4 weeks later. The tumor was a clear cell renal cell carcinoma. Trimming pared 1 base from V and 0 bases from J, leaving 10 bases between. Germline V gene data show CDR1 as SGHTA and CDR2 as FQGNSA. This CDR3 comprises 16 residues. Sequencing was performed with immunoSEQ multiplex PCR; in TCRdb, only in-frame clones are kept and a portion is missing. The table shows about 120,000 clones, with around 85% occurring only once. Remarks on this clone: The antigen is undetermined.

Study-level findings and limits: Top tumor clonotypes rose in blood 2 weeks post-radiation, then contracted. Without pretreatment biopsies, baseline tumor clonotype presence was undetermined.

The receptor comes from a man aged 45-60 years with renal cell carcinoma. V gene TRBV7-2 combines with J gene TRBJ2-1; perhaps D is TRBD1 or TRBD2 (5 bases each). The sequences come from blood, collected from a patient whose treatment included radiotherapy and nephrectomy. CDR3: CASSLGGVSSYNEQFF. The CDR3 nucleotides are TGTGCCAGCAGCTTAGGAGGGGTTAGCTCCTACAATGAGCAGTTCTTC.